The 20 T cell receptor beta chains listed next were all sequenced from one sample in a study of response to subunit inactivated influenza vaccine. TCRdb itself ran the RT-PCR reads through MiXCR, one entry per CDR3 protein. The sample shows around 750,000 distinct CDR3 sequences, 21% of them seen only once. This sample comprised PBMCs from blood, obtained roughly 5 days after vaccination. Source of these receptors: a man in his fifties who received an inactivated influenza vaccine.

This clonotype was counted at least ten times. The V call is TRBV12-3 or TRBV12-4, the J call TRBJ2-1; maybe TRBD2 (6 bases). The ends were cut back, 6 bases at V and 8 bases at J, with 17 bases in the middle. This CDR3 has 14 amino acids. CDR3 nucleotides: TGTGCCAGCAGACGAGGGGAGGCCTCCCATGAGCAGTTCTTC. It codes for CASRRGEASHEQFF.

The chain uses TRBV25-1 and TRBJ2-5, with 9 nucleotides matching TRBD2. With V trimmed by 0 bases and J by 0 bases, 5 bases remained unmatched. The CDR3 is made up of 17 amino acids. Germline V lookup: CDR1 MGHDK, CDR2 SYGVNS. The DNA of the CDR3 is TGTGCCAGCAGTGAATATGCTAGCGGGGTCCACCAAGAGACCCAGTACTTC. Its protein is CASSEYASGVHQETQYF.

This clonotype has a handful of counts. This chain uses TRBV12-3 or TRBV12-4 with TRBJ1-2; D is undetermined. The CDR3 has 13 amino acids. Trimming left V 5 bases short and J 7 bases short, with 14 bases between. CDR3 bases: TGTGCCAGCAGTCTCCGGCTTGCAAGTGGCTACACCTTC. Its translation is CASSLRLASGYTF.

This clonotype has more than one count but fewer than ten. The V gene is TRBV27, the J gene TRBJ1-6, with D perhaps TRBD1 (5 bases). The V gene's germline CDR1 is MNHEY and CDR2 SMNVEV (reference sequence). The V gene lost 5 bases and the J gene lost 4 bases, with 12 bases spanning the gap. CDR3 length: 15 amino acids. The CDR3 protein is CASSNTGTYNSPLHF. CDR3 sequence (DNA): TGTGCCAGCAGTAATACGGGGACGTATAATTCACCCCTCCACTTT.

This clonotype was detected only once. The V gene is TRBV5-1, the J gene TRBJ2-7; TRBD1 matches at 9 bases. Looked up from germline, CDR1 is SGHRS and CDR2 is YFSETQ. J lost 5 bases, V lost 4 bases, and 7 bases had no gene match. The CDR3 is 14 residues long. CDR3 DNA: TGCGCCAGCAGCAAGGGGGACAGGGAGGACGAGCAGTACTTC. Its protein is CASSKGDREDEQYF.

This clonotype has a handful of counts. The chain has TRBV10-3 and TRBJ1-2; D perhaps matches TRBD1 (5 bases). The germline V gene encodes CDR1 ENHRY and CDR2 SYGVKD. V lost 4 bases and J 2 bases, leaving 8 bases between the germline ends. The CDR3 contains 13 residues. For the CDR3, the DNA is TGTGCCATCAGTGGAAGGACAAACTATGGCTACACCTTC. The encoded protein is CAISGRTNYGYTF.

In its sample, this clonotype was seen a few times. V gene TRBV28 combines with J gene TRBJ2-5, with TRBD2 matching 9 bases. There are 16 residues in the CDR3. Germline trimming cut 7 bases from V and 2 bases from J; bases unmatched to any gene: 11. Germline V gives CDR1 MDHEN, CDR2 SYDVKM. The CDR3 coding sequence is TGTGCCAGCATCACCGGGACGACTAGCGGACAAGAGACCCAGTACTTC. Translation: CASITGTTSGQETQYF.

V is TRBV7-8 and J is TRBJ2-7; 7 nucleotides align to TRBD2. CDR3 length equals 14 residues. The J segment lost 6 bases and the V segment lost 6 bases, leaving 11 bases of the junction unmatched. From germline, CDR1 is SGHVS and CDR2 FQNEAQ. CDR3 nucleotides: TGTGCCAGCAGTCGAAGCGGGATCCTCCGCGAGCAGTACTTC. Protein: CASSRSGILREQYF.

The V and J genes are TRBV6-6 and TRBJ1-4; D gene uncertain. Trimming cost V 3 bases and J 6 bases, with 8 bases left between them. The germline gives CDR1 MNHNY, CDR2 SVGAGI (reference sequence). The CDR3 spans 13 residues. The CDR3 sequence: CASSYRVHEKLFF. The CDR3 DNA reads as TGTGCCAGCAGTTATAGGGTCCATGAAAAACTGTTTTTT.

The chain combines TRBV12-3 or TRBV12-4 with TRBJ2-5, with D unclear. The CDR3 contains 14 residues. Trimming took 0 bases from V and 5 from J, leaving 10 bases between them. In nucleotides, the CDR3 is TGTGCCAGCAGTTTAGCGGGCCCTCCCGAGACCCAGTACTTC. Translated: CASSLAGPPETQYF.

This clonotype was found a few times. The chain employs TRBV9 and TRBJ2-1; D not certain. The length of the CDR3 is 13 residues. V lost 2 bases to trimming and J lost 6 bases, with 9 bases between them. Germline V CDR1 and CDR2: SGDLS, YYNGEE. CDR3 residues: CASSVAAINEQFF. CDR3 DNA: TGTGCCAGCAGCGTTGCAGCTATCAATGAGCAGTTCTTC.

This clonotype was detected a few times. The chain links TRBV9 to TRBJ2-2, with 11 bases matching TRBD2. Unmatched junction bases numbered 7, after V lost 4 bases and J lost 2 bases. Germline V CDR1 and CDR2: SGDLS, YYNGEE. The length of the CDR3 is 17 residues. This CDR3 is CASSLQGLAVNTGELFF. The CDR3 nucleotides are TGTGCCAGCAGCCTTCAGGGACTAGCGGTAAACACCGGGGAGCTGTTTTTT.

This clonotype was recorded a few times. This chain connects TRBV5-1 to TRBJ2-6; 8 bases line up with TRBD1. The germline V gene has CDR1 SGHRS and CDR2 YFSETQ. Trimming at V came to 0 bases and at J to 1 base, leaving 9 bases not matched to a gene. There are 19 residues in the CDR3. The CDR3 is CASSLAGGTGPSGANVLTF. The DNA for the CDR3 is TGCGCCAGCAGCTTGGCCGGCGGGACAGGCCCTTCTGGGGCCAACGTCCTGACTTTC.

The CDR3 is CASRTHRGYEQYF. The CDR3 DNA reads as TGTGCCAGCAGAACTCACAGGGGCTACGAGCAGTACTTC. V gene TRBV28 combines with J gene TRBJ2-7; 7 bases match TRBD1. The V gene's germline CDR1 is MDHEN and CDR2 SYDVKM. The V gene end was trimmed by 6 bases and the J gene end by 3 bases; junction bases not matched to a gene: 5. This CDR3 is 13 amino acids long.

This clonotype was counted ten times or more. The gene calls are TRBV6-2 or TRBV6-3 and TRBJ2-1; 8 positions match TRBD2. CDR1 MNHEY and CDR2 SVGEGT come from the germline V gene. The length of the CDR3 is 15 residues. J lost 0 bases, V lost 6 bases, and 4 bases had no gene match. The CDR3 reads CASSSGTSSYNEQFF. The CDR3 nucleotides are TGTGCCAGCAGCTCCGGGACTAGCTCCTACAATGAGCAGTTCTTC.

The V call is TRBV4-1, the J call TRBJ1-4; D uncertain. Between the trimmed V and J ends, which lost 0 bases and 5 bases, there was a span of 10 bases. Germline CDR1 is MGHRA and CDR2 is YSYEKL. The CDR3 has 15 amino acids. Here the CDR3 reads CASSQDGSGNEKLFF. The CDR3 bases are TGCGCCAGCAGCCAAGATGGGTCGGGAAATGAAAAACTGTTTTTT.

Only a few counts were recorded for this clonotype. This sequence joins TRBV18 and TRBJ2-7; perhaps TRBD2 as D (5 bases). The CDR3 contains 13 residues. CDR1 is KGHSH, CDR2 LQKENI, per germline. The V end was cut by 3 bases, the J end by 4 bases, with 10 bases between. The CDR3 bases are TGTGCCAGCTCACCGGCCAGCGGTTACGAGCAGTACTTC. Translated: CASSPASGYEQYF.

This clonotype came up a few times. CDR3 bases: TGTGCCAGCAGCCCCGCGGGGGCAGAGCAGTTCTTC. It translates to CASSPAGAEQFF. The gene calls are TRBV7-9 and TRBJ2-1; tentative D call: TRBD2 (7 bases). CDR1 is SEHNR and CDR2 is FQNEAQ in the germline V gene (reference sequence). The CDR3 has 12 amino acids. V was cut by 5 bases and J by 10 bases, with 12 bases left in between.

This clonotype was counted a few times. This chain uses TRBV25-1 with TRBJ2-1, with D tentatively TRBD2 (6 bases). The CDR3 consists of 14 residues. Germline-derived CDR1 and CDR2 are MGHDK and SYGVNS. The ends were cut back, 6 bases at V and 6 bases at J, with 15 bases in the middle. The CDR3 region is CASSRAGFVNEQFF. CDR3 DNA sequence: TGTGCCAGCAGCCGGGCGGGGTTTGTCAATGAGCAGTTCTTC.

This clonotype was counted between two and nine times. This chain connects TRBV4-2 to TRBJ1-2, with 11 bases matching TRBD1. The CDR3 is 16 amino acids. The ends lost 3 bases at V and 3 bases at J; junction bases unmatched: 6. Germline V lookup: CDR1 LGHNA, CDR2 YNFKEQ. CDR3 residues: CASSHLLGQGDYGYTF. The DNA of the CDR3 is TGTGCCAGCAGCCACCTCTTGGGACAGGGGGACTATGGCTACACCTTC.